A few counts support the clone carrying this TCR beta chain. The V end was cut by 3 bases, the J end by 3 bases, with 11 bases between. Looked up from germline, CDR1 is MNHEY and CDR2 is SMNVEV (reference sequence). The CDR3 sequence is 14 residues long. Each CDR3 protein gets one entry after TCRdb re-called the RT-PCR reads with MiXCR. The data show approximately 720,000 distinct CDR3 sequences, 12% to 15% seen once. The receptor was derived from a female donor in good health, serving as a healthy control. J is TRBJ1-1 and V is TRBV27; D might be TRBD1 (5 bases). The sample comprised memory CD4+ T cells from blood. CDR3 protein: CASSFTQGHTEAFF. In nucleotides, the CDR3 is TGTGCCAGCAGTTTTACCCAGGGACACACTGAAGCTTTCTTT.